The clone carrying this TCR beta chain appeared a few times. Its antigen remains unidentified. Each donor was a healthy Caucasian. This record belongs to a study of identical twins. Findings of the study overall: Conclusions were drawn cross-sectionally by statistical analysis, without following the same donors. A partial confounding effect on zero-insertion analyses could come from invariant MAIT and iNKT cells.

Template switching introduced a universal primer site, and the cDNA bore unique molecular identifiers. MiXCR was run by TCRdb on the 5' RACE reads, yielding one entry per CDR3 protein. The data hold 300,000 to 400,000 distinct CDR3 sequences, with approximately 8.7% observed a single time. The receptor was derived from a woman aged 50 to 65 in good health. The sequencing input was naive T cells sorted from blood.

The CDR3 DNA follows: TGCGCCAGCAGCCGCCGAGGTGAAGCTTTCTTT. It codes for CASSRRGEAFF. The chain recombines TRBV4-1 with TRBJ1-1; D is undetermined. Germline loops: CDR1 MGHRA, CDR2 YSYEKL. This CDR3 has 11 residues. V lost 4 bases, J lost 7 bases, and 7 bases lay in between.